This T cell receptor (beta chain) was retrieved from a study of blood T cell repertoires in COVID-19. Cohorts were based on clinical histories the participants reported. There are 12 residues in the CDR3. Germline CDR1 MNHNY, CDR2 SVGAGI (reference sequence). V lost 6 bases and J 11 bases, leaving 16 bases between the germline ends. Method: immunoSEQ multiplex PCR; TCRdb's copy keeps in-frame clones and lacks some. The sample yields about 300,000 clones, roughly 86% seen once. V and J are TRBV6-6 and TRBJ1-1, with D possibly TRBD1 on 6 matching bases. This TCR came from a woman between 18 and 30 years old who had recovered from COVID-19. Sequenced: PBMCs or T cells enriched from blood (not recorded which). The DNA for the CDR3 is TGTGCCAGCAGGACCAGGGGAATGGGGGCTTTCTTT. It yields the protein CASRTRGMGAFF.